This T cell receptor beta chain emerged from a study of blood T cell repertoires in COVID-19. At the level of the study: The study drew acute and convalescent COVID-19 samples from the United States, Italy and Spain.

Method: immunoSEQ multiplex PCR; TCRdb's copy keeps in-frame clones and lacks some. The data contain around 7,800 clones, about 83% of them singletons. Trimming shortened V by 5 bases and J by 0 bases, and 17 bases separated the two germline ends. This CDR3 is 17 amino acids long. Per germline, CDR1 LNHDA and CDR2 SQIVND (reference sequence). This clone showed up just once. The clonotype originates from a woman aged 60-75 years with active COVID-19. What was sequenced was peripheral blood. The chain couples TRBV19 to TRBJ1-3; D is perhaps TRBD1 (6 bases). DNA of the CDR3: TGTGCCAGTAGTCGACAGGCTCCCTACGCCTCTGGAAACACCATATATTTT. Protein: CASSRQAPYASGNTIYF.